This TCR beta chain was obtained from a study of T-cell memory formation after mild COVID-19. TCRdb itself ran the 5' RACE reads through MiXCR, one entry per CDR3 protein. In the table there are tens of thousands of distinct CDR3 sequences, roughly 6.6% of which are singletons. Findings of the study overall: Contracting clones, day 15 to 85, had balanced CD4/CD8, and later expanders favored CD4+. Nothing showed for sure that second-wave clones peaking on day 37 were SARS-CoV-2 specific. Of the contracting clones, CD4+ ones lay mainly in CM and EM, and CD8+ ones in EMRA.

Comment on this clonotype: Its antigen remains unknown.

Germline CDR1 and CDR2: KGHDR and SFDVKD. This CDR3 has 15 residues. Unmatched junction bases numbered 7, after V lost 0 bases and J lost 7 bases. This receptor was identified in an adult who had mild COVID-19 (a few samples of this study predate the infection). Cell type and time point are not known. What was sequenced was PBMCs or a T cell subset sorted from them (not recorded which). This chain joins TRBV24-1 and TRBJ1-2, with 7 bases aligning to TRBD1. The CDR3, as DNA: TGTGCCACCAGTGATTTGACAGGGGCCGTCTCTGGCTACACCTTC. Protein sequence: CATSDLTGAVSGYTF.